The clone carrying this T cell receptor (delta chain) is large (0.1 to 1%) in the sample. Its antigen is undetermined. These data belong to a study of gammadelta T cells in human blood. Broader study findings: Microbial exposure reportedly appeared to drive polyclonal expansion of innate gamma-delta T cells right after birth.

The V and J ends lost 1 base and 0 bases respectively, with 21 bases between them. The CDR3 has 19 residues. The germline V gene encodes CDR1 TSWWSYY and CDR2 QGS. TCRdb processed the RT-PCR reads again with the CATT caller. The table includes approximately 1,200 delta-chain clones, roughly 1.5% detected once. The V call is TRDV1, the J call TRDJ1; no clear D gene. The material sequenced was non-Vgamma9Vdelta2 gamma-delta T cells from adult blood. The TCR originated in a human donor. The CDR3: CALGERNPKYLGYTDKLIF. The CDR3 DNA sequence: TGTGCTCTTGGGGAACGAAACCCTAAGTACCTAGGGTACACCGATAAACTCATCTTT.